Each of the 3 T cell receptor beta chains below was sequenced from the same sample in a study of blood T cell repertoires in COVID-19. Libraries were prepared by immunoSEQ multiplex PCR; TCRdb keeps only in-frame clonotypes and omits some of them. There are about 170,000 clones in the sample; approximately 92% occur only once, and roughly 4.4% lies in the top ten. Sequenced input: peripheral blood. The receptors shown here come from a woman aged 50 to 60 with acute or convalescent COVID-19.

This chain joins TRBV5-4 and TRBJ2-2; D is unclear. CDR3 size: 15 residues. V lost 4 bases and J 2 bases, leaving 12 bases between the germline ends. Germline V gives CDR1 SGHNT, CDR2 YYREEE (reference sequence). CDR3 loop: CASSHAPPNTGELFF. The CDR3 region has the DNA TGTGCCAGCAGCCACGCGCCCCCCAACACCGGGGAGCTGTTTTTT.

The rearrangement links TRBV5-1 to TRBJ1-2, with 10 bases identical to TRBD1. The germline V gene encodes CDR1 SGHRS and CDR2 YFSETQ. The CDR3 is made up of 16 amino acids. V was clipped by 1 base and J by 6 bases; unmatched bases: 9. CDR3 sequence: CASSLIPGQGKHGYTF. The CDR3 DNA reads TGCGCCAGCAGCTTGATCCCGGGACAGGGGAAGCATGGCTACACCTTC.

V usage is TRBV19 and J usage is TRBJ1-5; D remains unclear. With 5 bases removed from V and 1 base from J, the gap between germline ends came to 12 bases. CDR3 length equals 15 residues. Germline V gives CDR1 LNHDA, CDR2 SQIVND (reference sequence). The CDR3 spells CASSSGGVSNQPQHF. DNA of the CDR3: TGTGCCAGTAGTTCGGGCGGGGTGAGCAATCAGCCCCAGCATTTT.